Following are 10 T cell receptor beta chains from one sample sequenced in a study of T cell repertoires and HLA-DP antigens. The repertoire was sequenced with immunoSEQ multiplex PCR; TCRdb's copy has only in-frame clones and lacks some. The repertoire includes approximately 110,000 clones, about 91% of them detected once, and 0.25% to 0.3% sits in the top ten. These receptors have no known antigen. Sequenced: CD4+ T cells from PBMCs. The receptor set was obtained from a woman aged 18-29 years in good health and CMV-seronegative.

The rearrangement links TRBV6-6 to TRBJ2-7; unclear D gene. CDR3 length equals 14 residues. V was pared by 5 bases and J by 2 bases, with 13 bases between. CDR1 and CDR2 (germline): MNHNY, SVGAGI (reference sequence). CDR3 protein: CASSTPGSTYEQYF. The CDR3 nucleotides read TGTGCCAGCAGTACTCCGGGCAGCACCTACGAGCAGTACTTC.

This chain connects TRBV29-1 to TRBJ1-2; the match to TRBD1 covers 8 bases. With 2 bases clipped from V and 2 bases from J, the junction kept 4 bases outside the gene matches. CDR1 is SQVTM, CDR2 ANQGSEA, per germline. This CDR3 is 14 amino acids long. The DNA for the CDR3 is TGCAGCGTTGAACGGGACAGGCCAAACTATGGCTACACCTTC. Protein sequence: CSVERDRPNYGYTF.

The chain uses TRBV7-2 and TRBJ2-5; 7 nucleotides agree with TRBD1. The junction had 2 bases not matched to a gene; V was cut back by 3 bases and J by 1 base. Germline CDR1 is SGHTA and CDR2 is FQGNSA. This CDR3 is 14 amino acids long. CDR3 DNA sequence: TGTGCCAGCAGCTTCGACAGGGCCCAAGAGACCCAGTACTTC. Translated, it gives CASSFDRAQETQYF. Based on the CDR3 plus reference TRBV7-2 and TRBJ2-5, the full variable domain is GAGVSQSPSNKVTEKGKDVELRCDPISGHTALYWYRQSLGQGLEFLIYFQGNSAPDKSGLPSDRFSAERTGGSVSTLTIQRTQQEDSAVYLCASSFDRAQETQYFGPGTRLLVL.

J is TRBJ2-1 and V is TRBV10-3; D not certain. The CDR3 length is 15 residues. Germline CDR1 and CDR2: ENHRY and SYGVKD. The V end was cut by 10 bases, the J end by 0 bases, with 16 bases between. CDR3 region: CATRRYGSSYNEQFF. The CDR3, as DNA: TGTGCCACCCGGCGATACGGGTCCTCCTACAATGAGCAGTTCTTC.

The rearrangement links TRBV7-2 to TRBJ1-2; 7 positions match TRBD1. After removal of 5 bases from V and 7 bases from J, the junction contained 7 bases not matched to a gene. The CDR3 has 13 residues. The V gene's germline CDR1 is SGHTA and CDR2 FQGNSA. CDR3 DNA: TGTGCCAGCAGCCGCACAGGGGTGGCTGGCTACACCTTC. It specifies CASSRTGVAGYTF.

V gene TRBV2 combines with J gene TRBJ1-2; 12 bases match TRBD1. The germline V gene encodes CDR1 SNHLY and CDR2 FYNNEI. J was trimmed by 4 bases and V by 11 bases; bases with no gene match: 14. The CDR3 runs to 16 residues. Written as DNA, the CDR3 is TGTGCCCTATTCCCGGGACAGGGGGCGTTAGGCTATGGCTACACCTTC. Translated, it gives CALFPGQGALGYGYTF.

The genes are TRBV11-3 and TRBJ2-7; D unresolved. Germline loops: CDR1 SGHNT, CDR2 YENEEA. The CDR3 covers 13 residues. V was trimmed by 1 base and J by 2 bases, leaving 6 bases between them. CDR3 sequence reads: CASSLGTAYEQYF. Written as DNA, the CDR3 is TGTGCCAGCAGCTTAGGAACAGCCTACGAGCAGTACTTC.

V is TRBV15 and J is TRBJ1-2, with D hard to call. V lost 3 bases to trimming and J lost 4 bases, with 15 bases between them. CDR1 and CDR2 from the germline V gene are LNHNV and YYDKDF (reference sequence). This CDR3 is 15 amino acids long. CDR3 in amino acids: CATSSPVRKSYGYTF. Here the CDR3 DNA reads TGTGCCACCAGCAGCCCCGTTCGAAAGAGCTATGGCTACACCTTC.

The chain couples TRBV9 to TRBJ2-5; a weak D match, TRBD1 (6 bases). In germline, CDR1 is SGDLS, CDR2 YYNGEE. The V gene lost 0 bases and the J gene lost 2 bases, with 14 bases spanning the gap. This CDR3 has 16 residues. The DNA of the CDR3 is TGTGCCAGCAGCGTAGGAGTGGGGGCAAGACAAGAGACCCAGTACTTC. It encodes CASSVGVGARQETQYF. The full variable domain, in which reference TRBV9 and TRBJ2-5 provide the parts outside the CDR3, is DSGVTQTPKHLITATGQRVTLRCSPRSGDLSVYWYQQSLDQGLQFLIQYYNGEERAKGNILERFSAQQFPDLHSELNLSSLELGDSALYFCASSVGVGARQETQYFGPGTRLLVL.

V usage is TRBV6-5 and J usage is TRBJ1-2; no reliable D call. Per the germline V gene, CDR1 is MNHEY and CDR2 is SVGAGI. The CDR3 covers 14 residues. The ends were cut back, 5 bases at V and 8 bases at J, with 18 bases in the middle. In DNA, the CDR3 is TGTGCCAGCAGTCAATTCCGCGGAGCCCGGGGCTACACCTTC. Encoded protein: CASSQFRGARGYTF.